The source of this T cell receptor beta chain is a study of T-cell reconstitution after alpha-beta-depleted transplantation in children. Study observations and caveats: Approximately two months post-transplant, alpha-beta T cells reportedly originated from several hundred expanded graft clones. The main origin of T-cell counts and diversity one year after transplant was newly produced T cells.

The TCRbeta library incorporated unique molecular identifiers. TCRdb fed the PCR reads into MiXCR, producing one record per CDR3 protein. Of around 440,000 distinct CDR3 sequences detected, over 9.5% appear once; the ten largest clones hold 2% to 2.5%. The junction had 4 bases not matched to a gene; V was cut back by 1 base and J by 4 bases. This CDR3 region has 15 residues. Germline V gives CDR1 LGHNA, CDR2 YSLEER. This clonotype was detected ten times or more. Its target is not known. The starting material was PBMCs, obtained before TCRalphabeta/CD19-depleted stem cell transplant. This TCR derives from a child aged 2 to 15 with inherited bone marrow failure, due to receive a stem cell transplant. This sequence joins TRBV4-3 and TRBJ2-7; 10 bases are shared with TRBD2. The CDR3 DNA reads TGCGCCAGCAGCCAAGGGACTAGCGGAGTATACGAGCAGTACTTC. It specifies CASSQGTSGVYEQYF.